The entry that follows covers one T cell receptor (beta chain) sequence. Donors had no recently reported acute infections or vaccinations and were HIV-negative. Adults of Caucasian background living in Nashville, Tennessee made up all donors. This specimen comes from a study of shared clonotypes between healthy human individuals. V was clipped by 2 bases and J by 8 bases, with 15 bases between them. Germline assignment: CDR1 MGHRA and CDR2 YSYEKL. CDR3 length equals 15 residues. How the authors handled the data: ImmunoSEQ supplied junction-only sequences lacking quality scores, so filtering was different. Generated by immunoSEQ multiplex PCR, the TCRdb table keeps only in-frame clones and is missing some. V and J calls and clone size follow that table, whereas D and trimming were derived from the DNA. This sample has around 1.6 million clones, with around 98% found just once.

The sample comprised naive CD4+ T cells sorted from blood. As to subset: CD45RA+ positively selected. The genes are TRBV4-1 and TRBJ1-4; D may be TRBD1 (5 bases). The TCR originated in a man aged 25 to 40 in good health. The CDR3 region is CASSQRTRVGEKLFF. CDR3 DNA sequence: TGCGCCAGCAGCCAAAGAACCAGGGTAGGGGAAAAACTGTTTTTT.